This T cell receptor beta chain was sequenced in a study of neurological immune-mediated disorders. Study results and limitations: HTLV-1-associated myelopathy displayed the greatest TCR clonal expansion, and multiple sclerosis exhibited the smallest, lower than that of healthy controls.

5'RACE generated cDNA with 10-nucleotide random UMIs. TCRdb re-called the 5' RACE reads through MiXCR, storing one row per CDR3 protein. This sample has approximately 40,000 distinct CDR3 sequences, with about 4.4% found just once. Sorted libraries used approximately 1 million CD4+ or CD8+ T cells. The germline V and J ends were trimmed by 4 bases and 7 bases, with 22 bases remaining between them. Per germline, CDR1 SGHVS and CDR2 FNYEAQ. The CDR3 consists of 16 residues. In its sample, this clonotype was seen many times. Its antigen is still unknown. This receptor was obtained from a man aged 18 to 35 in good health. J is TRBJ1-2 and V is TRBV7-6; D possibly corresponds to TRBD1 (5 bases). The sample taken for sequencing was CD4+ T cells from blood. The DNA for the CDR3 is TGTGCCAGCAGCTCCCCGAAGGGGCCCCCCGCGGGTGGCTACACCTTC. Protein sequence: CASSSPKGPPAGGYTF.